The rows below give T cell receptor beta chains drawn from one sample of a study of blood T cell repertoires in COVID-19. Clones were read by immunoSEQ multiplex PCR, and TCRdb kept only the in-frame ones, dropping some. Among 110,000 to 150,000 clones listed, approximately 84% were seen once. The specimen sequenced was PBMCs or T cells enriched from blood (not recorded which). Every receptor here comes from a man aged 35 to 55 with acute COVID-19. The CDR3 runs from the conserved cysteine through the conserved F or W. Fields, in order: J gene, CDR3 length, clone size, V gene, D gene, CDR3 protein, CDR3 DNA. The D gene is left open where the match is weak. The size field is filled for only some rows; it gives once, few, many or a size class.

TRBJ1-2,13,NA,TRBV2,TRBD1,CASSGQLNYGYTF,TGTGCCAGTTCGGGACAGTTGAACTATGGCTACACCTTC
TRBJ2-3,13,NA,TRBV5-8,TRBD1,CASSIRGTDTQYF,TGTGCCAGCAGTATCAGGGGGACAGATACGCAGTATTTT
TRBJ1-1,16,NA,TRBV5-4,TRBD1,CASSSGTRGMNTEAFF,TGTGCCAGCAGCTCCGGGACCAGGGGGATGAACACTGAAGCTTTCTTT
TRBJ2-7,13,NA,TRBV30,NA,CAWNVPEYYEQYF,TGTGCCTGGAATGTTCCAGAATACTACGAGCAGTACTTC
TRBJ2-1,11,NA,TRBV14,NA,CASSQLNEQFF,TGTGCCAGCAGCCAGTTAAATGAGCAGTTCTTC
TRBJ2-7,14,NA,TRBV28,TRBD1,CASSLQQGADEQYF,TGTGCCAGCAGTTTACAACAGGGGGCGGACGAGCAGTACTTC
TRBJ2-7,16,few,TRBV7-2,NA,CASTSPEERATYEQYF,TGTGCCAGCACCTCTCCGGAGGAGCGGGCCACCTACGAGCAGTACTTC
TRBJ2-7,15,NA,TRBV7-6,NA,CASSLGVTGSGEQYF,TGTGCCAGCAGCTTGGGCGTTACAGGGTCAGGGGAGCAGTACTTC
TRBJ2-6,17,NA,TRBV15,NA,CATTKERAGSGANVLTF,TGTGCCACTACGAAGGAGAGGGCGGGATCTGGGGCCAACGTCCTGACTTTC
TRBJ1-6,18,NA,TRBV4-3,NA,CASSQYSHFEQGFSPLHF,TGCGCCAGCAGCCAATATTCCCATTTTGAGCAGGGGTTTTCACCCCTCCACTTT
TRBJ2-5,13,NA,TRBV5-6,NA,CASSLSGEATQYF,TGTGCCAGCAGCTTGTCGGGGGAAGCGACCCAGTACTTC
TRBJ2-7,17,few,TRBV14,TRBD2,CASSPTLRGSRAYEQYF,TGTGCCAGCAGCCCGACCCTCCGCGGGAGTAGAGCGTACGAGCAGTACTTC
TRBJ1-4,15,NA,TRBV29-1,TRBD1,CSVTGTGGRDEKLFF,TGCAGCGTAACCGGGACAGGGGGCCGGGATGAAAAACTGTTTTTT
TRBJ2-1,15,once,TRBV3-1/TRBV3-2,NA,CASSQDQWTKGGQFF,TGTGCCAGCAGCCAAGATCAATGGACGAAAGGGGGGCAGTTCTTC
TRBJ2-3,15,NA,TRBV2,TRBD1,CASSTGQPSTDTQYF,TGTGCCAGCAGTACGGGACAGCCGAGCACAGATACGCAGTATTTT
TRBJ1-1,13,NA,TRBV19,NA,CASSTQADTEAFF,TGTGCCAGTAGTACCCAGGCAGACACTGAAGCTTTCTTT
TRBJ2-2,14,NA,TRBV24-1,TRBD1,CATRRQGDTGELFF,TGTGCCACCAGGAGACAGGGGGACACCGGGGAGCTGTTTTTT
TRBJ1-5,14,NA,TRBV7-9,NA,CASTNGGPNQPQHF,TGTGCCAGCACGAACGGGGGGCCTAATCAGCCCCAGCATTTT
TRBJ2-1,15,once,TRBV7-8,NA,CASSSGGQSYNEQFF,TGTGCCAGCAGCTCGGGGGGCCAGTCCTACAATGAGCAGTTCTTC
TRBJ2-1,14,NA,TRBV7-8,TRBD2,CASSLWASGGEQFF,TGTGCCAGCAGCTTATGGGCTAGCGGGGGGGAGCAGTTCTTC
TRBJ2-3,15,NA,TRBV18,TRBD1,CASSRQGARTDTQYF,TGTGCCAGCTCACGCCAGGGGGCGCGGACAGATACGCAGTATTTT
TRBJ1-2,13,NA,TRBV5-1,NA,CASSFGRGDGYTF,TGCGCCAGCAGCTTTGGCAGGGGTGATGGCTACACCTTC
TRBJ2-3,14,NA,TRBV24-1,NA,CATSDFRSTDTQYF,TGTGCCACCAGTGATTTCAGAAGCACAGATACGCAGTATTTT
TRBJ2-1,16,NA,TRBV24-1,TRBD2,CATSDAGTRPDNEQFF,TGTGCCACCAGTGATGCCGGGACTAGGCCCGACAATGAGCAGTTCTTC
TRBJ2-2,16,NA,TRBV19,NA,CASTRRDPPGTGELFF,TGTGCCAGTACCCGGCGGGACCCCCCGGGGACCGGGGAGCTGTTTTTT
TRBJ2-4,16,once,TRBV19,TRBD1,CASSLNMDRGENIQYF,TGTGCCAGTAGTCTTAACATGGACAGGGGGGAAAACATTCAGTACTTC